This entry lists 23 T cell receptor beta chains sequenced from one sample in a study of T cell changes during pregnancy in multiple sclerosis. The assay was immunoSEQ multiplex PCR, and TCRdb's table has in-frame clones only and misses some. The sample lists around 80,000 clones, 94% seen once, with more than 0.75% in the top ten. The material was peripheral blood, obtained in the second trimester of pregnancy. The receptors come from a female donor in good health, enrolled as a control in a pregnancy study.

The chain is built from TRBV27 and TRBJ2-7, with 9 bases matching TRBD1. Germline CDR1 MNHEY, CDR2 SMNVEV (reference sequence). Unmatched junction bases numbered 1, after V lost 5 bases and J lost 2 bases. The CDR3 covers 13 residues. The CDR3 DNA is TGTGCCAGCAGTGGGACAGGGACCTACGAGCAGTACTTC. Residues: CASSGTGTYEQYF.

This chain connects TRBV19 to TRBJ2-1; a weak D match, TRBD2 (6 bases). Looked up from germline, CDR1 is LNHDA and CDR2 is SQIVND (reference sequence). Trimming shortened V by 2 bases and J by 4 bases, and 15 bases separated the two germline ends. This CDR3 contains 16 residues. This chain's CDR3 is CASSILSSGLYNEQFF. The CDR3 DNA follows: TGTGCCAGTAGTATACTGTCCAGCGGGTTATACAATGAGCAGTTCTTC.

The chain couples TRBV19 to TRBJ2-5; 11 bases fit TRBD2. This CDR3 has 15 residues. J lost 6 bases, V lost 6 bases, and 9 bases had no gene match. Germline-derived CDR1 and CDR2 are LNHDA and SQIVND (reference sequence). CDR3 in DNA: TGTGCCAGTAGCGATCCCGGGACTAGCGGACAGACCCAGTACTTC. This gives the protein CASSDPGTSGQTQYF. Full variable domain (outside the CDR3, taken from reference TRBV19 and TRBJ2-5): DGGITQSPKYLFRKEGQNVTLSCEQNLNHDAMYWYRQDPGQGLRLIYYSQIVNDFQKGDIAEGYSVSREKKESFPLTVTSAQKNPTAFYLCASSDPGTSGQTQYFGPGTRLLVL.

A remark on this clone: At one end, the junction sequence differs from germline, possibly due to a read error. The CDR3 DNA reads as TGTGCTAGCAGCTTATTCCAGGGCGATGAGCAGTTCTTC. Amino acid sequence: CASSLFQGDEQFF. The rearrangement links TRBV7-7 to TRBJ2-1, with D tentatively TRBD1 (5 bases). The CDR3 extends over 13 amino acids. Germline CDR1 SSHAT, CDR2 FNYEAQ (reference sequence).

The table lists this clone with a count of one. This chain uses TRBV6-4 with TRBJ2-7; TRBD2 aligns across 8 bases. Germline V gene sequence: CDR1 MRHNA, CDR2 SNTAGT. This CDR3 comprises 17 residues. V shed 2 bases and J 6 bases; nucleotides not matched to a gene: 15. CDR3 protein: CASSDPPPGLDLREQYF. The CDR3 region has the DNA TGTGCCAGCAGTGACCCCCCCCCGGGACTAGATCTCCGCGAGCAGTACTTC.

CDR3 loop: CASSLGNVHTDTQYF. Written as DNA, the CDR3 is TGCGCCAGCAGCCTAGGTAACGTCCACACAGATACGCAGTATTTT. The chain uses TRBV5-1 and TRBJ2-3, with unresolved D. There are 15 residues in the CDR3. Germline lookup yields CDR1 SGHRS and CDR2 YFSETQ. V lost 4 bases, J lost 2 bases, and 14 bases lay in between. Drawing the rest from reference TRBV5-1 and TRBJ2-3, the complete variable domain is KAGVTQTPRYLIKTRGQQVTLSCSPISGHRSVSWYQQTPGQGLQFLFEYFSETQRNKGNFPGRFSGRQFSNSRSEMNVSTLELGDSALYLCASSLGNVHTDTQYFGPGTRLTVL.

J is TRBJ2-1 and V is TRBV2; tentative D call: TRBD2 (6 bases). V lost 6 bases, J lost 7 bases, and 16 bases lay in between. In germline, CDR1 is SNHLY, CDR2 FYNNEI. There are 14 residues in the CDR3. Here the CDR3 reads CASRGTPSANEQFF. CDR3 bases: TGTGCCAGCAGAGGGACTCCCTCGGCGAATGAGCAGTTCTTC.

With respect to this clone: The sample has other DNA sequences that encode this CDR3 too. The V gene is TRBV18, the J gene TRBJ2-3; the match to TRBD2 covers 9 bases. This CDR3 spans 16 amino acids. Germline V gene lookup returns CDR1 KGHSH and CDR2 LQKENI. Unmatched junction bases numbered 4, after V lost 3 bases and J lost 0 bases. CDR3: CASSPGTSGSTDTQYF. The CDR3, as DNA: TGTGCCAGCTCACCGGGTACTAGCGGGAGCACAGATACGCAGTATTTT.

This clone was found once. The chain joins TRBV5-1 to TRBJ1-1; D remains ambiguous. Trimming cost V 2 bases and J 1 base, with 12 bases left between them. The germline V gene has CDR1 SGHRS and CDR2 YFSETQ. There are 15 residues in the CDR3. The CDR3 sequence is CASSLYGNENTEAFF. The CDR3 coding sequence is TGCGCCAGCAGCTTATACGGGAACGAGAACACTGAAGCTTTCTTT.

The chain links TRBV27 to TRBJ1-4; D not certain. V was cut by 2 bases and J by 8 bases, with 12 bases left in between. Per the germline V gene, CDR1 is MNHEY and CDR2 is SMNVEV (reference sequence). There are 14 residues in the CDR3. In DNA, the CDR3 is TGTGCCAGCAGTTTAAATCGGGGTCGGGAAAAACTGTTTTTT. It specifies CASSLNRGREKLFF.

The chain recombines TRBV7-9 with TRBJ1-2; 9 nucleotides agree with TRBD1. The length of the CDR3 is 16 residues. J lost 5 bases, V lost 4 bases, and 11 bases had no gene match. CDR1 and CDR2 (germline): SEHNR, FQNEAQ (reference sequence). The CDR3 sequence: CASSSTPGQGYYGYTF. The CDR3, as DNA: TGTGCCAGCAGCTCCACACCGGGACAGGGTTATTATGGCTACACCTTC.

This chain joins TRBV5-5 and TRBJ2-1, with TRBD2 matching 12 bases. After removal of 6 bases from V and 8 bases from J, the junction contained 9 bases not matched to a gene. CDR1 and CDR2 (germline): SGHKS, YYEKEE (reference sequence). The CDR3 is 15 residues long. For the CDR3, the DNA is TGTGCCAGCACCCCGACTAGCGGGAGATTCGATGAGCAGTTCTTC. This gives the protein CASTPTSGRFDEQFF.

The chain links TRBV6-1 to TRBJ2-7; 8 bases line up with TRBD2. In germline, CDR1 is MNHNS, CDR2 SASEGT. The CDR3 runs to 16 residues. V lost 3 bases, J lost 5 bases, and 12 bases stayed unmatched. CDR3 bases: TGTGCCAGCAGTGACTTTGCGGGACTAGAAGACCACGAGCAGTACTTC. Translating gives CASSDFAGLEDHEQYF.

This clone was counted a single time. CDR3 sequence (DNA): TGCGCCAGCAGCGGCTCAGGTGCATTCTCCTATGGCTACACCTTC. Amino acid sequence: CASSGSGAFSYGYTF. This sequence joins TRBV5-1 and TRBJ1-2; D unresolved. CDR3 length: 15 amino acids. CDR1 and CDR2 (germline): SGHRS, YFSETQ. V was trimmed by 4 bases and J by 4 bases, leaving 17 bases between them.

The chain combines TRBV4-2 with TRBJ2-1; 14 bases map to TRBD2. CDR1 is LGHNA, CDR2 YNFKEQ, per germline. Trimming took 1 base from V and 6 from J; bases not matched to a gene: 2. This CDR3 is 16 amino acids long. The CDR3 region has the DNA TGTGCCAGCAGCCAAGCGGGGACTAGCGGGGGCAATGAGCAGTTCTTC. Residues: CASSQAGTSGGNEQFF.

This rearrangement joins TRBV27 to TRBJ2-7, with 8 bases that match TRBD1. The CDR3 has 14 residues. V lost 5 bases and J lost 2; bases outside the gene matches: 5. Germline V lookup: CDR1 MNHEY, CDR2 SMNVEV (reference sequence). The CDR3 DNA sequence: TGTGCCAGCAGTCACCGACAGGGGCCCTACGAGCAGTACTTC. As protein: CASSHRQGPYEQYF.

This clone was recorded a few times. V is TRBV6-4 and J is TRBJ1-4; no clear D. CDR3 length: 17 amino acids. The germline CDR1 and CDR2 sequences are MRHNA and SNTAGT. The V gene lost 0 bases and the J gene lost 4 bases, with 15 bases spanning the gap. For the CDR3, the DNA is TGTGCCAGCAGTGACTCGCTAGGTGGAGAGGGTAATGAAAAACTGTTTTTT. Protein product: CASSDSLGGEGNEKLFF.

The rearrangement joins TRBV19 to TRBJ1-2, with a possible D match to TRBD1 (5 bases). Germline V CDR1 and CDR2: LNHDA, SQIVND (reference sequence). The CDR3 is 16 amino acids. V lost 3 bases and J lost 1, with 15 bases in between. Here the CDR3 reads CASSIIGAGDNYGYTF. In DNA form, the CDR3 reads TGTGCCAGTAGTATTATAGGGGCCGGTGATAACTATGGCTACACCTTC.

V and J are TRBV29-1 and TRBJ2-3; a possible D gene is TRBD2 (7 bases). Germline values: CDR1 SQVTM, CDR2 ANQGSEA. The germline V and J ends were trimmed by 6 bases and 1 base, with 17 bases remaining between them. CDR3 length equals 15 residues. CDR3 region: CSVEGGGRGTDTQYF. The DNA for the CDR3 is TGCAGCGTGGAGGGGGGCGGGAGAGGCACAGATACGCAGTATTTT.

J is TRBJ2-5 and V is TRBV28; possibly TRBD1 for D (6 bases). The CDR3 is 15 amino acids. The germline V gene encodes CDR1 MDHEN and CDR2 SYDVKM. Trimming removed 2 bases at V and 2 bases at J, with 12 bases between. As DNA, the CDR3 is TGTGCCAGCAGTTTACTTAAAAGGGGGCAAGAGACCCAGTACTTC. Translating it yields CASSLLKRGQETQYF.

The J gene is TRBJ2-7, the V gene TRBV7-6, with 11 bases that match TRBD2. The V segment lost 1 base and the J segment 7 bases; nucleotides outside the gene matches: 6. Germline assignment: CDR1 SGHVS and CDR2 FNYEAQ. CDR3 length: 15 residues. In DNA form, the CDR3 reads TGTGCCAGCAGCTTAGAACTAGCGGGAGAGGGGGAGCAGTACTTC. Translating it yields CASSLELAGEGEQYF.

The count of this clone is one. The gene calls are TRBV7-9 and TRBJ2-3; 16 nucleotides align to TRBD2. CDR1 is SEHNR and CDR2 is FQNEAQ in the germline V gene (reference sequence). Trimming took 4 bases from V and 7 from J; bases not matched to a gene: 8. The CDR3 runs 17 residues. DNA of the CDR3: TGTGCCAGCAGCTCCGGGACTAGCGGGAGGGGTCCCTATACGCAGTATTTT. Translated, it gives CASSSGTSGRGPYTQYF.

CDR3 DNA sequence: TGCGCCAGCCTCCATGCGGGGGAAGCTTTCTTT. It specifies CASLHAGEAFF. The genes are TRBV5-1 and TRBJ1-1, with D unclear. Looked up from germline, CDR1 is SGHRS and CDR2 is YFSETQ. V lost 7 bases to trimming and J lost 8 bases, with 12 bases between them. The CDR3 covers 11 residues.